This TCR beta chain was sequenced in a study of cytomegalovirus exposure and HLA in healthy donors. It was with 60 Vbeta and 13 Jbeta primers that the PCR ran. Clones were sequenced by immunoSEQ multiplex PCR, and TCRdb holds only the in-frame ones, with some missing. The data hold over 150,000 clones, with 80% to 85% observed a single time. Germline V gene sequence: CDR1 LGHNA, CDR2 YSLEER. The CDR3 consists of 17 residues. Trimming took 1 base from V and 2 from J; bases not matched to a gene: 8. The TCR originated in a male donor in good health and CMV-seronegative. Input material: PBMCs. V is TRBV4-3 and J is TRBJ1-2; 9 nucleotides match TRBD1. The CDR3 protein is CASSQGARQGGNYGYTF. The CDR3 DNA reads as TGCGCCAGCAGCCAAGGAGCCCGACAGGGGGGAAACTATGGCTACACCTTC.